This TCR beta chain stems from a study of blood T cell repertoires in COVID-19. In the study overall: From T cells, B-cell-depleted T cells, or PBMCs came the material, which was cDNA or gDNA.

Trimming at V came to 5 bases and at J to 4 bases, leaving 1 base not matched to a gene. Per germline, CDR1 MNHEY and CDR2 SVGAGI. The CDR3 loop spans 13 amino acids. Everyone who took part was 18 to 89 years old, and they came from roughly 25 US areas. Participants had their cohort set by participant-reported clinical history. Source study methods: Reference gene primer amplification yielded estimated nucleated cell counts. Using immunoSEQ multiplex PCR, the repertoire was profiled, and TCRdb retains in-frame clones only, with some absent. That table supplies the V and J calls and clone size; D and trimming were determined from the DNA. The data hold about 250,000 clones, with around 84% observed a single time.

The sequenced material came from PBMCs or T cells enriched from blood (not recorded which). The sequence derives from a woman aged 45-65 years who had been exposed to COVID-19. The rearrangement uses TRBV6-5 and TRBJ1-2, with 10 bases that match TRBD1. The CDR3 sequence is CASSRDRGYGYTF. DNA of the CDR3: TGTGCCAGCAGTCGGGACAGGGGCTATGGCTACACCTTC.